These 18 T cell receptor beta chains share one sample of origin, sequenced in a study of cytotoxic CD8 clonotypes in ibrutinib-treated CLL. Libraries were prepared by immunoSEQ multiplex PCR; TCRdb keeps only in-frame clonotypes and omits some of them. The sample holds around 300,000 clones, roughly 79% seen once. The starting material was PBMCs, obtained before ibrutinib treatment. These receptors originate from a human donor with chronic lymphocytic leukemia.

The chain is built from TRBV7-3 and TRBJ2-7; a weak D match, TRBD2 (6 bases). The CDR3 is 15 residues long. Germline-derived CDR1 and CDR2 are SGHTA and FQGTGA. V shed 2 bases and J shed 2 bases, with 13 bases lying between them. CDR3 coding DNA: TGTGCCAGCAGCTTAGGGGCGGGAAGGCCCTACGAGCAGTACTTC. Translation gives CASSLGAGRPYEQYF.

This clone was seen only a few times. This chain connects TRBV10-3 to TRBJ2-1; tentative D call: TRBD1 (6 bases). CDR3 length: 15 residues. Trimming cost V 6 bases and J 8 bases, with 20 bases left between them. The germline CDR1 and CDR2 sequences are ENHRY and SYGVKD. The CDR3 region is CAISTRDKGNDEQFF. The DNA of the CDR3 is TGTGCCATCAGCACCCGGGACAAGGGCAACGATGAGCAGTTCTTC.

This rearrangement joins TRBV30 to TRBJ2-2; D is undetermined. The CDR3 extends over 15 amino acids. Germline V CDR1 and CDR2: GTSNPN, SVGIG (reference sequence). Trimming left V 2 bases short and J 2 bases short, with 12 bases between. The CDR3 here is CAWSINTVNTGELFF. The CDR3 nucleotides are TGTGCCTGGAGTATCAATACAGTCAACACCGGGGAGCTGTTTTTT.

The rearrangement uses TRBV5-1 and TRBJ2-1, with a weak D call TRBD1 (5 bases). Trimming removed 1 base at V and 8 bases at J, with 16 bases between. CDR1 SGHRS and CDR2 YFSETQ come from the germline V gene. The CDR3 covers 15 residues. The CDR3 spells CASSLLGRVGDEQFF. For the CDR3, the DNA is TGCGCCAGCAGCTTGTTGGGCAGGGTAGGCGATGAGCAGTTCTTC.

In nucleotides, the CDR3 is TGCAGCGTTTTACCGGGACTTACAGTCTCTGGGGCCAACGTCCTGACTTTC. The encoded protein is CSVLPGLTVSGANVLTF. The rearrangement links TRBV29-1 to TRBJ2-6; maybe TRBD2 (6 bases). The CDR3 spans 17 residues. Trimming took 5 bases from V and 0 from J, leaving 17 bases between them. CDR1 is SQVTM and CDR2 is ANQGSEA in the germline V gene.

The chain carries TRBV30 and TRBJ1-2; D uncertain. Germline V gives CDR1 GTSNPN, CDR2 SVGIG (reference sequence). V gave up 2 bases and J gave up 5 bases, with 12 bases separating them. CDR3 length: 13 residues. The CDR3 nucleotides read TGTGCCTGGAGTCAGGACCTGAGTTATGGCTACACCTTC. Residues: CAWSQDLSYGYTF.

V usage is TRBV4-3 and J usage is TRBJ2-1; D uncertain. CDR3 length equals 14 residues. V was trimmed by 0 bases and J by 12 bases, leaving 15 bases between them. Germline V lookup: CDR1 LGHNA, CDR2 YSLEER. The CDR3 here is CASSQDLTRTVQFF. For the CDR3, the DNA is TGCGCCAGCAGCCAAGATCTTACGCGGACGGTGCAGTTCTTC.

This chain uses TRBV5-1 with TRBJ2-1; a possible D gene is TRBD2 (5 bases). From germline, CDR1 is SGHRS and CDR2 YFSETQ. V was shortened by 4 bases and J by 4 bases, with 12 bases between the two germline ends. This CDR3 region has 14 residues. CDR3 residues: CASSPWTDYNEQFF. CDR3 sequence (DNA): TGCGCCAGCAGCCCATGGACTGATTACAATGAGCAGTTCTTC.

J is TRBJ2-2 and V is TRBV7-9; D is unclear. The CDR3 is 15 amino acids. The germline V and J ends were trimmed by 3 bases and 5 bases, with 13 bases remaining between them. CDR1 and CDR2 (germline): SEHNR, FQNEAQ (reference sequence). The CDR3 sequence: CASSFYFQETGELFF. For the CDR3, the DNA is TGTGCCAGCAGCTTTTATTTTCAGGAAACCGGGGAGCTGTTTTTT.

The chain has TRBV9 and TRBJ2-7, with TRBD1 as a possible D gene (6 bases). The V end lost 3 bases, the J end lost 1 base, and 14 bases lay between the germline ends. CDR3 length equals 15 residues. Per the germline V gene, CDR1 is SGDLS and CDR2 is YYNGEE. The CDR3 DNA is TGTGCCAGCAGCGAAAACAGGGACGGATCCTACGAGCAGTACTTC. It codes for CASSENRDGSYEQYF.

The chain joins TRBV18 to TRBJ2-3; TRBD1 matches at 8 bases. Losses at the gene ends were 3 bases for V and 4 bases for J; bases not matched to a gene: 3. CDR1 and CDR2 from the germline V gene are KGHSH and LQKENI. The CDR3 covers 14 residues. The CDR3 DNA reads TGTGCCAGCTCACCGGACAGGGCCGCAGATACGCAGTATTTT. Protein sequence: CASSPDRAADTQYF.

This clone was seen once. The chain recombines TRBV5-4 with TRBJ2-3; D remains ambiguous. Germline-derived CDR1 and CDR2 are SGHNT and YYREEE (reference sequence). Trimming cost V 4 bases and J 1 base, with 13 bases left between them. The CDR3 runs 15 residues. DNA for the CDR3: TGTGCCAGCAGCGCAGGTGGGCCGCGCACAGATACGCAGTATTTT. Protein: CASSAGGPRTDTQYF.

The chain uses TRBV4-3 and TRBJ1-2, with D unresolved. The CDR3 covers 15 residues. From germline, CDR1 is LGHNA and CDR2 YSLEER. V lost 0 bases, J lost 4 bases, and 12 bases lay in between. CDR3 sequence (DNA): TGCGCCAGCAGCCAAGATCATGTAGTTTCCTATGGCTACACCTTC. It specifies CASSQDHVVSYGYTF.

The J gene is TRBJ1-3, the V gene TRBV6-5; D gene ambiguous. Looked up from germline, CDR1 is MNHEY and CDR2 is SVGAGI. The CDR3 is 13 amino acids. The ends were cut back, 9 bases at V and 0 bases at J, with 9 bases in the middle. The CDR3 nucleotides read TGTGCCAGTACCCGGGGCTCTGGAAACACCATATATTTT. This sequence encodes CASTRGSGNTIYF.

The gene calls are TRBV30 and TRBJ1-2; tentative D call: TRBD1 (6 bases). The CDR3 length is 13 residues. From germline, CDR1 is GTSNPN and CDR2 SVGIG (reference sequence). The V gene lost 3 bases and the J gene lost 6 bases, with 14 bases spanning the gap. The CDR3 coding sequence is TGTGCCTGGAGATGGGAAGGGGGTCATGGCTACACCTTC. This translates into CAWRWEGGHGYTF.

Only a few counts were recorded for this clone. This chain uses TRBV30 with TRBJ2-3; D not resolved. The CDR3 runs to 12 residues. Germline lookup yields CDR1 GTSNPN and CDR2 SVGIG (reference sequence). V was cut by 4 bases and J by 2 bases, with 7 bases left in between. CDR3 loop: CAWTTNTDTQYF. CDR3 bases: TGTGCCTGGACCACCAACACAGATACGCAGTATTTT.

The chain carries TRBV28 and TRBJ1-2; the match to TRBD1 covers 7 bases. The CDR3 is made up of 14 amino acids. The ends lost 3 bases at V and 3 bases at J; junction bases unmatched: 4. Germline V gives CDR1 MDHEN, CDR2 SYDVKM. The CDR3 here is CASSLPGQDYGYTF. In DNA, the CDR3 is TGTGCCAGCAGTTTGCCTGGACAGGACTATGGCTACACCTTC.

The CDR3 nucleotides are TGTGCCATCAGTGAGCCTAGCGGGGGCTCCTACAATGAGCAGTTCTTC. The encoded protein is CAISEPSGGSYNEQFF. The J gene is TRBJ2-1, the V gene TRBV10-3, with TRBD2 identical over 10 bases. V shed 2 bases, J shed 0 bases, and the junction held 1 base outside the gene matches. The length of the CDR3 is 16 residues. The germline CDR1 and CDR2 sequences are ENHRY and SYGVKD.